The subject of this entry is one T cell receptor beta chain. Generated by immunoSEQ multiplex PCR, the TCRdb table keeps only in-frame clones and is missing some. Found here are 260,000 or so clones, around 83% of them singletons; the top ten hold 4.5% to 7%. Germline CDR1 SNHLY, CDR2 FYNNEI. V was shortened by 6 bases and J by 2 bases, with 12 bases between the two germline ends. This CDR3 contains 14 residues. The data originate from a study of blood T cell repertoires in COVID-19. The J gene is TRBJ2-3, the V gene TRBV2, with D possibly TRBD1 on 5 matching bases. The receptor was derived from a man of 80 years or more with acute or convalescent COVID-19. Sequences were obtained from peripheral blood. The CDR3 sequence is CASSPTAPTDTQYF. CDR3 nucleotide sequence: TGTGCCAGCAGCCCGACAGCCCCCACAGATACGCAGTATTTT.